This T cell receptor beta chain stems from a study of OX40 agonist ivuxolimab in advanced cancers. Across the study: Patients were treated with ivuxolimab, an agonistic anti-OX40 (CD134) antibody. Hepatocellular carcinoma, melanoma, renal cell or head and neck cancer occurred in dose-escalation patients. Mean age around 60 years, range roughly 20 to 85; nearly 85% male. General observations from the study: Expanded clones were, on average, more numerous in CD8+ T cells than in CD4+.

In its sample, this clone was seen once. Its target is not known. Data came from immunoSEQ multiplex PCR; TCRdb stores just in-frame clones and leaves some out. The sample shows some 65,000 clones, 77% of them seen only once. Sample: CD4+ or CD8+ T cells sorted from blood, taken in a trial of the OX40 agonist ivuxolimab. This receptor was obtained from an adult with an advanced solid tumor such as melanoma, head and neck, liver or kidney cancer.

The CDR3 region has the DNA TGTGCCTGGAGGCCCGGGCCAAACACCATATATTTT. Its protein is CAWRPGPNTIYF. V gene TRBV30 combines with J gene TRBJ1-3; D gene ambiguous. The CDR3 consists of 12 residues. Germline V gene lookup returns CDR1 GTSNPN and CDR2 SVGIG (reference sequence). V was cut by 3 bases and J by 6 bases, with 9 bases left in between.